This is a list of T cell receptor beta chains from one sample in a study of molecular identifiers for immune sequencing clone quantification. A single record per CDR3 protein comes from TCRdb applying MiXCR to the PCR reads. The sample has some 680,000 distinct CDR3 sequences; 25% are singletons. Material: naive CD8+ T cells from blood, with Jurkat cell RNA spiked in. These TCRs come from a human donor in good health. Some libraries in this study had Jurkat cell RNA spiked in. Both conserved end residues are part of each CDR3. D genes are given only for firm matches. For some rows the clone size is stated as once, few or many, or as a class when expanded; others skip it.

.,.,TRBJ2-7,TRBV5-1,TGCGCCAGCAAAGCCGCCTACGGGCAGTACTTC,CASKAAYGQYF
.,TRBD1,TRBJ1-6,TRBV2,TGTGCCAGCAGAGACGACAGGGGATGGTCACCCCTCCACTTT,CASRDDRGWSPLHF
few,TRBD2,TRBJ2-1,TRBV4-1,TGCGCCAGCAGCCGCGTGGGCGGGAGAACCTACAATGAGCAGTTCTTC,CASSRVGGRTYNEQFF
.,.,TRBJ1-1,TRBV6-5,TGTGCCGGCAGTTACGGGGGGAACGCTGGGGCTTTCTTT,CAGSYGGNAGAFF
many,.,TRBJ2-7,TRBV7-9,TGTGCCAGCAGCGCGGACACGAGAGTGTACGAGCAGTACTTC,CASSADTRVYEQYF
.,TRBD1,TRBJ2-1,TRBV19,TGTGCCAGTAGTCCAACCGGGACAGGGTACAATGAGCAGTTCTTC,CASSPTGTGYNEQFF
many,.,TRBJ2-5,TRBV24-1,TGTGCCACCAGTGATCTACCCGGTACAGATAACCAAGAGACCCAGTACTTC,CATSDLPGTDNQETQYF
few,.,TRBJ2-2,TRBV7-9,TGTGCCAGCATTCTATCCGGCTTTCACACCGGGGAGCTGTTTTTT,CASILSGFHTGELFF
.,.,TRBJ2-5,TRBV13,TGTGCCAGCAGCAACCGGGACAATCAAGAGACCCAGTACTTC,CASSNRDNQETQYF
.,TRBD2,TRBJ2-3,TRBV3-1,TGTGCCAGCAGCCCAACGACTAGCGGGGGGGACCACGCAGATACGCAGTATTTT,CASSPTTSGGDHADTQYF
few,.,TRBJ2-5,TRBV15,TGTGCCACCAGCAGAGTATGGACTAAAGAGACCCAGTACTTC,CATSRVWTKETQYF
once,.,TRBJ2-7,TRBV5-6,TGTGCCAGCAGCATAGGGACGCTGAGCACCTACGAGCAGTACTTC,CASSIGTLSTYEQYF
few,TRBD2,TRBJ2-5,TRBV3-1,TGTGCCAGCAACCCGGGACTAGCGGTTCAAGAGACCCAGTACTTC,CASNPGLAVQETQYF
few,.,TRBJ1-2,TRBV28,TGTGCCAGCAGTTCCCGCGCGGGGTGGGGGTACTATGGCTACACCTTC,CASSSRAGWGYYGYTF
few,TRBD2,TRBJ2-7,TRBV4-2,TGTGCCAGCAGCCAAGAGGCTAGCGGGGTCTACGAGCAGTACTTC,CASSQEASGVYEQYF
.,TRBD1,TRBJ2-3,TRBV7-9,TGTGCCAGCAGCTTAGCGGGTAGGGGGCTTGCAGATACGCAGTATTTT,CASSLAGRGLADTQYF
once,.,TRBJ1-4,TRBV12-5,TGTGCTAGTTCCACCGGGGGGGGGACGAGGGAAAAACTGTTTTTT,CASSTGGGTREKLFF
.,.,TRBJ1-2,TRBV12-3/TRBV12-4,TGTGCCAGCAGTCTCGGGGACGAGTATGGCTACACCTTC,CASSLGDEYGYTF
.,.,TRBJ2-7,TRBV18,TGTGCCAGCTCACCACCAGACTTCTACGAGCAGTACTTC,CASSPPDFYEQYF
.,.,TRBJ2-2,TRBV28,TGTGCCAGCAGTCCACCCCGACTAGTTTTTTCGGCAAGGGAGCTGTTTTTT,CASSPPRLVFSARELFF
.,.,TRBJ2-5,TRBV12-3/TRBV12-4,TGTGCCAGCAGGGAGGACATCCAAGGGACCCAGTACTTC,CASREDIQGTQYF
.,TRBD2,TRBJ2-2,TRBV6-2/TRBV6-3,TGTGCCAGCAGTTACACTGAACGGACTAGCGGGAGATATAACACCGGGGAGCTGTTTTTT,CASSYTERTSGRYNTGELFF
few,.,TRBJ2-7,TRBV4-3,TGCGCCAGCAGCCCAAGGGACGGCACCCCCGCCTACGAGCAGTACTTC,CASSPRDGTPAYEQYF
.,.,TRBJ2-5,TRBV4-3,TGCGCCAGCAGCCAAGACTACGGACATCTAGAGACCCTGTACTTC,CASSQDYGHLETLYF
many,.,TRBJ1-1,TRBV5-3,TGTGCCAGCAGCTTGGTTTTAGGGATAGGGACTGAAGCTTTCTTT,CASSLVLGIGTEAFF